Listed below are T cell receptor beta chains from one sample, sequenced in a study of OX40 agonist ivuxolimab in advanced cancers. Here immunoSEQ multiplex PCR was the method, and the copy in TCRdb shows in-frame clones only, minus some. The profile shows fewer than 80,000 clones, roughly 87% of them singletons. The sample here was CD4+ or CD8+ T cells sorted from blood, taken in a trial of the OX40 agonist ivuxolimab. Receptors were obtained from an adult with an advanced solid tumor such as melanoma, head and neck, liver or kidney cancer. CDR3s include the opening cysteine and the closing phenylalanine or tryptophan. The D gene is left open where the match is weak. Clone sizes are given selectively: once, few, many, or a class where the clone is expanded.

clone_size	d_call	v_call	j_call	cdr3_nt	cdr3_aa
few	TRBD1	TRBV5-1	TRBJ2-5	TGCGCCAGCGCCGGAAGTGGCAGGGGGCAAGAGACCCAGTACTTC	CASAGSGRGQETQYF
-	-	TRBV30	TRBJ2-7	TGTGCCTGGAGTGTGTTCGGAACCTACGAGCAGTACTTC	CAWSVFGTYEQYF
-	-	TRBV5-1	TRBJ1-6	TGCGCCAGCAGCACCGCAGGGGCCTATAATTCACCCCTCCACTTT	CASSTAGAYNSPLHF
-	-	TRBV6-5	TRBJ1-2	TGTGCCAGCACCTACACGGAGGGTGGCTACACCTTC	CASTYTEGGYTF
-	TRBD1	TRBV7-2	TRBJ2-2	TGTGCCAGCAGCTTAGCGACAGGGAAATCCGGGGAGCTGTTTTTT	CASSLATGKSGELFF
-	TRBD1	TRBV11-2	TRBJ1-6	TGTGCCAGCAGCCCCCGACAGGGGAAGAATTCACCCCTCCACTTT	CASSPRQGKNSPLHF
-	-	TRBV19	TRBJ1-5	TGTGCCAGTACACCGGACACTAATGGAAATCAGCCCCAGCATTTT	CASTPDTNGNQPQHF
-	TRBD2	TRBV4-1	TRBJ2-3	TGCGCCAGCAGCCCCCCTGGAGGCGGGGGGGCGACAGATACGCAGTATTTT	CASSPPGGGGATDTQYF
-	TRBD1	TRBV19	TRBJ1-4	TGTGCCAGTAACCCGACAGGGGGTCGCACTAATGAAAAACTGTTTTTT	CASNPTGGRTNEKLFF
-	-	TRBV19	TRBJ1-2	TGTGCCAGTAGTAGAGGTGCGGCAGGAGAAGGCTACACCTTC	CASSRGAAGEGYTF
-	-	TRBV6-1	TRBJ1-2	TGTGCCAGCAGTGTAACCGGGGTGGGTGGCTACACCTTC	CASSVTGVGGYTF
-	-	TRBV5-1	TRBJ1-4	TGCGCCAGCAGCCCGACCCCAGCTAATGAAAAACTGTTTTTT	CASSPTPANEKLFF
-	-	TRBV6-6	TRBJ1-2	TGTGCCAGCAGTTATGCGGGACCGAGGAACTATGGCTACACCTTC	CASSYAGPRNYGYTF